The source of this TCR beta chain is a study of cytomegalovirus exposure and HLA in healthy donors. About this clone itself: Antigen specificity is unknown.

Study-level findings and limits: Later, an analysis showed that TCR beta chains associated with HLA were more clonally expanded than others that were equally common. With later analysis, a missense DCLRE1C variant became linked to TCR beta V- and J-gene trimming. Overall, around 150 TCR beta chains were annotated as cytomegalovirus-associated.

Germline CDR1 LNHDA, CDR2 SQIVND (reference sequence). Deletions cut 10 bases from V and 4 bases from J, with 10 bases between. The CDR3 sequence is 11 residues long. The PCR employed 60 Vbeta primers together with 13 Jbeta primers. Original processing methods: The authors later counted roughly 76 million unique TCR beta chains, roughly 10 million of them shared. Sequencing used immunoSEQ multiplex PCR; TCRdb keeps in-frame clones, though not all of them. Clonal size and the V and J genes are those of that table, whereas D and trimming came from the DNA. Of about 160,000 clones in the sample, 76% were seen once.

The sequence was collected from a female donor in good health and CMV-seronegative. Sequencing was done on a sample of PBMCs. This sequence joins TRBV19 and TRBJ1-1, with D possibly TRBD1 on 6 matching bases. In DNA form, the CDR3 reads TGTGCCACCAAGGGGGTCACTGAAGCTTTCTTT. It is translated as CATKGVTEAFF.